This T cell receptor beta chain was observed in a study of blood T cell repertoires in COVID-19. Overall study context: Samples of COVID-19 (acute and convalescent) were obtained from the United States, Italy and Spain. PBMCs, B-cell-depleted T cells, or T cells provided the cDNA or gDNA that made up the material.

In the study's own analysis: For nucleated cells, counts were estimated from reference gene primer amplification. Profiled with immunoSEQ multiplex PCR; TCRdb holds only in-frame clones, not every one. That table supplies the V and J calls and clone size; D and trimming were determined from the DNA. The table has just over 60,000 clones, less than 80% seen once. CDR3 size: 14 residues. The germline V gene has CDR1 SGHRS and CDR2 YFSETQ. V was clipped by 4 bases and J by 1 base, with 11 bases between them. This TCR derives from a man aged 55 to 70 with acute or convalescent COVID-19. Material for sequencing was peripheral blood. The chain employs TRBV5-1 and TRBJ1-1; D call uncertain. The CDR3: CASSLDGRNTEAFF. DNA for the CDR3: TGCGCCAGCAGCCTGGACGGGAGGAACACTGAAGCTTTCTTT.